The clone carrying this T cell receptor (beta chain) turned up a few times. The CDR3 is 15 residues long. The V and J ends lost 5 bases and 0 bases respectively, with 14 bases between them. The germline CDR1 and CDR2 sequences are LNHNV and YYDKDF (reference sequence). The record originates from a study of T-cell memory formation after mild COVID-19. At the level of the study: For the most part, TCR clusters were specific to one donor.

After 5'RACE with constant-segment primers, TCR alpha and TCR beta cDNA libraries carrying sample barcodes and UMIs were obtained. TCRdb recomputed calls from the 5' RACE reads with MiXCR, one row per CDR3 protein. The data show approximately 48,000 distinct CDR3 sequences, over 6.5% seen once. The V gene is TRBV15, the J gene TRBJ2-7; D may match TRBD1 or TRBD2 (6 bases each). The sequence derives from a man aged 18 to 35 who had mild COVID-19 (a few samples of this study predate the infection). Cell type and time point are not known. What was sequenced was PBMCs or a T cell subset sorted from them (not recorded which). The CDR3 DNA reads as TGTGCCACCAGCGAGGGGGGCGGAAGCTCCTACGAGCAGTACTTC. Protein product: CATSEGGGSSYEQYF.